The 22 T cell receptor beta chains reported below all come from one sample, sequenced in a study of shared clonotypes between healthy human individuals. The protocol was immunoSEQ multiplex PCR, while the TCRdb copy is restricted to in-frame clones and leaves out a portion. The repertoire holds 450,000 to 500,000 clones, with over 70% as singletons. The material sequenced was PBMCs. These receptors all stem from a woman aged 40 to 50 in good health. Some clones in this sample may be carry-over from other donors' samples.

The chain is built from TRBV18 and TRBJ2-3; no reliable D call. CDR1 KGHSH and CDR2 LQKENI come from the germline V gene. Trimming shortened V by 4 bases and J by 4 bases, and 9 bases separated the two germline ends. This CDR3 spans 13 amino acids. CDR3 DNA: TGTGCCAGCTCACGAACAGCTTCAGATACGCAGTATTTT. Translating it yields CASSRTASDTQYF. Full variable domain (outside the CDR3, taken from reference TRBV18 and TRBJ2-3): NAGVMQNPRHLVRRRGQEARLRCSPMKGHSHVYWYRQLPEEGLKFMVYLQKENIIDESGMPKERFSAEFPKEGPSILRIQQVVRGDSAAYFCASSRTASDTQYFGPGTRLTVL.

J is TRBJ2-1 and V is TRBV27; the match to TRBD1 covers 8 bases. The V segment lost 6 bases and the J segment 2 bases; nucleotides outside the gene matches: 6. CDR3 size: 15 residues. CDR1 and CDR2 from the germline V gene are MNHEY and SMNVEV (reference sequence). The CDR3 region has the DNA TGTGCCAGCAGGGACAGGGCGGGCACCTACAATGAGCAGTTCTTC. Translating it yields CASRDRAGTYNEQFF.

This clone has a single count. The genes are TRBV11-2 and TRBJ2-1; a weak D match, TRBD1 (5 bases). The V gene's germline CDR1 is SGHAT and CDR2 FQNNGV. This CDR3 is built from 14 residues. The ends were cut back, 0 bases at V and 5 bases at J, with 8 bases in the middle. As DNA, the CDR3 is TGTGCCAGCAGCTTAGAGGCCAGGGACAATGAGCAGTTCTTC. This encodes CASSLEARDNEQFF.

This chain uses TRBV7-3 with TRBJ2-2; a weak D match, TRBD2 (6 bases). Germline CDR1 is SGHTA and CDR2 is FQGTGA. This CDR3 is 16 amino acids long. V dropped 5 bases and J dropped 2 bases, with 15 bases sitting between them. Here the CDR3 DNA reads TGTGCCAGCAGCCCTAACGGAGGGTTTAACACCGGGGAGCTGTTTTTT. Its protein is CASSPNGGFNTGELFF.

The chain employs TRBV9 and TRBJ2-6; TRBD2 might be the D (6 bases). The V gene's germline CDR1 is SGDLS and CDR2 YYNGEE. V was clipped by 4 bases and J by 3 bases, with 11 bases between them. CDR3 length: 15 residues. CDR3 sequence (DNA): TGTGCCAGCAGCCAAGGGACTGGTGGGGCCAACGTCCTGACTTTC. This encodes CASSQGTGGANVLTF.

V gene TRBV4-1 combines with J gene TRBJ2-1; D perhaps matches TRBD1 (6 bases). CDR1 is MGHRA and CDR2 is YSYEKL in the germline V gene. CDR3 length equals 15 residues. V shed 1 base and J shed 2 bases, with 9 bases lying between them. This CDR3 reads CASSQVRDTYNEQFF. CDR3 sequence (DNA): TGCGCCAGCAGCCAAGTCCGGGACACCTACAATGAGCAGTTCTTC.

The genes are TRBV11-3 and TRBJ1-1; no definite D call. From germline, CDR1 is SGHNT and CDR2 YENEEA. Trimming shortened V by 5 bases and J by 6 bases, and 10 bases separated the two germline ends. CDR3 length equals 12 residues. This CDR3 reads CASSVDRSEAFF. The DNA for the CDR3 is TGTGCCAGCAGCGTGGACCGATCTGAAGCTTTCTTT.

On this clone: One junction end does not reproduce the germline sequence, and a read error may be involved. This sequence joins TRBV5-5 and TRBJ2-7; 7 nucleotides align to TRBD2. The CDR3 contains 15 residues. Germline values: CDR1 SGHKS, CDR2 YYEKEE (reference sequence). As DNA, the CDR3 is TGTGCCAGCAGCGCGGCGGAGGTTCGGTCTCCCGGGGGGATTTTC. It is translated as CASSAAEVRSPGGIF. The whole variable domain, remainder taken from reference TRBV5-5 and TRBJ2-7, is DAGVTQSPTHLIKTRGQQVTLRCSPISGHKSVSWYQQVLGQGPQFIFQYYEKEERGRGNFPDRFSARQFPNYSSELNVNALLLGDSALYLCASSAAEVRSPGGIFGPGTRLTVT.

V and J are TRBV5-5 and TRBJ1-3, with D perhaps TRBD1 (6 bases). Trimming stripped 4 bases from V and 2 bases from J, with 16 bases between. Looked up from germline, CDR1 is SGHKS and CDR2 is YYEKEE (reference sequence). This CDR3 comprises 16 residues. CDR3: CASSTQAQGTGNTIYF. The CDR3, as DNA: TGTGCCAGCAGCACTCAGGCGCAGGGGACTGGAAACACCATATATTTT. The full variable domain, in which reference TRBV5-5 and TRBJ1-3 provide the parts outside the CDR3, is DAGVTQSPTHLIKTRGQQVTLRCSPISGHKSVSWYQQVLGQGPQFIFQYYEKEERGRGNFPDRFSARQFPNYSSELNVNALLLGDSALYLCASSTQAQGTGNTIYFGEGSWLTVV.

The V call is TRBV5-4, the J call TRBJ2-7; tentatively, D is TRBD2 (6 bases). This CDR3 region has 15 residues. With 1 base removed from V and 0 bases from J, the gap between germline ends came to 11 bases. CDR1 is SGHNT and CDR2 is YYREEE in the germline V gene (reference sequence). CDR3 sequence: CASSLSSGGSYEQYF. The CDR3 DNA reads as TGTGCCAGCAGCTTGAGTAGCGGAGGCTCCTACGAGCAGTACTTC.

As concerns this clone: This probably arose from a read error, given a far larger clone one base away. Distinct nucleotide sequences in the sample also encode this CDR3. This rearrangement joins TRBV7-3 to TRBJ1-1; D possibly corresponds to TRBD1 (6 bases). The CDR3 runs 15 residues. Germline V CDR1 and CDR2: SGHTA, FQGTGA. In nucleotides, the CDR3 is TGCGCCAGCAGCCCTTCGGGGGGCCTGAACACTGAAGCTTTCTTT. This encodes CASSPSGGLNTEAFF.

This clone was recorded many times. This chain joins TRBV2 and TRBJ2-5; D is uncertain. The J call may be incorrect, as the DNA end agrees better with TRBJ2-7. This CDR3 region has 13 residues. Germline lookup yields CDR1 SNHLY and CDR2 FYNNEI. The CDR3 DNA is TGTGCCAGCATGGGAACACCAGCCTACGAGCAGTACTTC. The encoded protein is CASMGTPAYEQYF.

About this clone itself: With only one base between it and a far larger clone, this is likely a read error. The same CDR3 can be traced to other DNA sequences in this sample. The CDR3 nucleotides read TGTGCAACGAGGCGAGGGGGAGACTTGGACGAGCAGTACTTC. Translated, it gives CATRRGGDLDEQYF. The rearrangement uses TRBV6-1 and TRBJ2-7, with D possibly matching TRBD1 (6 bases). The CDR3 runs 14 residues. CDR1 and CDR2 from the germline V gene are MNHNS and SASEGT.

Notes on this clone: Other DNA variants within this sample encode the same CDR3. V and J are TRBV30 and TRBJ1-5; possible D gene TRBD1, 6 bases. Trimming pared 0 bases from V and 6 bases from J, leaving 15 bases between. The CDR3 spans 15 residues. Germline V gene sequence: CDR1 GTSNPN, CDR2 SVGIG (reference sequence). The CDR3 protein is CAWSVRAGGGQPQHF. As DNA, the CDR3 is TGTGCCTGGAGTGTCAGGGCGGGGGGCGGTCAGCCCCAGCATTTT. The variable domain in full, with the rest retrieved from reference TRBV30 and TRBJ1-5, is SQTIHQWPATLVQPVGSPLSLECTVEGTSNPNLYWYRQAAGRGLQLLFYSVGIGQISSEVPQNLSASRPQDRQFILSSKKLLLSDSGFYLCAWSVRAGGGQPQHFGDGTRLSIL.

This sequence joins TRBV4-2 and TRBJ2-3, with TRBD2 matching over 8 bases. The CDR3 is made up of 14 amino acids. V was clipped by 1 base and J by 4 bases; unmatched bases: 1. Germline loops: CDR1 LGHNA, CDR2 YNFKEQ. In DNA, the CDR3 is TGTGCCAGCAGCCAAGCGGGAGGGGCAGATACGCAGTATTTT. This sequence encodes CASSQAGGADTQYF.

This chain connects TRBV28 to TRBJ1-2, with 8 nucleotides matching TRBD1. The J segment lost 5 bases and the V segment lost 7 bases, leaving 6 bases of the junction unmatched. Germline V gene sequence: CDR1 MDHEN, CDR2 SYDVKM. The CDR3 loop spans 13 amino acids. CDR3 in amino acids: CASTSRGRYGYTF. The CDR3 DNA is TGTGCCAGCACCTCCAGGGGGCGATATGGCTACACCTTC.

The CDR3 spells CASTKRGGETQYF. The CDR3 nucleotides are TGTGCCAGCACCAAACGAGGCGGTGAGACCCAGTACTTC. The chain recombines TRBV9 with TRBJ2-5; D is ambiguous. CDR1 is SGDLS and CDR2 is YYNGEE in the germline V gene. This CDR3 region has 13 residues. Trimming removed 6 bases at V and 5 bases at J, with 14 bases between.

The rearrangement uses TRBV5-6 and TRBJ1-2; D uncertain. V lost 0 bases, J lost 2 bases, and 2 bases lay in between. The CDR3 spans 12 residues. CDR1 and CDR2 (germline): SGHDT, YYEEEE. The CDR3 DNA reads as TGTGCCAGCAGCTTGGACAACTATGGCTACACCTTC. Its translation: CASSLDNYGYTF.

The chain carries TRBV5-1 and TRBJ2-3, with a weak D call TRBD2 (6 bases). The germline gives CDR1 SGHRS, CDR2 YFSETQ. V was pared by 1 base and J by 0 bases, with 9 bases between. This CDR3 is built from 15 residues. The CDR3 sequence: CASSLMSGSTDTQYF. CDR3 coding DNA: TGCGCCAGCAGCTTGATGAGCGGGAGCACAGATACGCAGTATTTT.

This clone has a single count. The V and J genes are TRBV27 and TRBJ2-1, with 7 bases matching TRBD1. CDR1 and CDR2 (germline): MNHEY, SMNVEV (reference sequence). V dropped 6 bases and J dropped 4; count of bases not matched to a gene: 12. This CDR3 has 16 residues. The DNA of the CDR3 is TGTGCCAGCAGGTCGGACAGGCGGTTTGGATACAATGAGCAGTTCTTC. Translation gives CASRSDRRFGYNEQFF.

The J gene is TRBJ2-4, the V gene TRBV6-1; 8 bases fit TRBD2. This CDR3 has 13 amino acids. Per germline, CDR1 MNHNS and CDR2 SASEGT. V lost 8 bases to trimming and J lost 3 bases; unmatched junction nucleotides: 3. Here the CDR3 reads CASRLAFKNIQYF. The CDR3 DNA is TGTGCCAGCCGACTAGCGTTCAAAAACATTCAGTACTTC.

In regard to this clone: This clone may be a read error of a much larger clone one base away. This CDR3 is also generated by other DNA sequences in the sample. V and J are TRBV9 and TRBJ1-4; possible D gene TRBD1, 5 bases. Germline CDR1 SGDLS, CDR2 YYNGEE. The CDR3 runs 12 residues. CDR3 nucleotides: TGTGCCAGCGACAGCGGACATGAGAAACTGTTTTTT. This translates into CASDSGHEKLFF.